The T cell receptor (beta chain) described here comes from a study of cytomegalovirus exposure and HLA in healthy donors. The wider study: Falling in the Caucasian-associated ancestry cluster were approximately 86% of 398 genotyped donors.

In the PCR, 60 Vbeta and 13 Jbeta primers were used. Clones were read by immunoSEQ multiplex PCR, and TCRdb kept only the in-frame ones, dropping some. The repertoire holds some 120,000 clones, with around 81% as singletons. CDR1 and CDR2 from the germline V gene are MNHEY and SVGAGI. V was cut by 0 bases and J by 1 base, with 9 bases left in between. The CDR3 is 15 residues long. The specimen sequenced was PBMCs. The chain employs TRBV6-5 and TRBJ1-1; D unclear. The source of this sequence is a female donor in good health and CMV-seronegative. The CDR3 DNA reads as TGTGCCAGCAGTTACTCGTACAACCCGAACACTGAAGCTTTCTTT. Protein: CASSYSYNPNTEAFF.